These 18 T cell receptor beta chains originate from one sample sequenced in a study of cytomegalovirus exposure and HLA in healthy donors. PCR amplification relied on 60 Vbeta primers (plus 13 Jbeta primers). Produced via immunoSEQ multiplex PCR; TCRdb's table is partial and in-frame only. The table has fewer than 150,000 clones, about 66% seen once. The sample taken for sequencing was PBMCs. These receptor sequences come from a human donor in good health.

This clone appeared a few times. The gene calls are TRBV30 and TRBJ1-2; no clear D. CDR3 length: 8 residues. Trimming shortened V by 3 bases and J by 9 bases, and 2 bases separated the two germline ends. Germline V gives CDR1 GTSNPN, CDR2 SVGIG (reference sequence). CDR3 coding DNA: TGTGCCTGGAGCAGCTACACCTTC. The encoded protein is CAWSSYTF.

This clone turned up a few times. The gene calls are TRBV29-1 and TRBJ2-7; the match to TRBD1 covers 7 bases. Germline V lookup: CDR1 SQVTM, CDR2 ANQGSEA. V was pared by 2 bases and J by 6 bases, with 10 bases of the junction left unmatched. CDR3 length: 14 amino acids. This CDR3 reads CSVEKDRPSGEQYF. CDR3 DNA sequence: TGCAGCGTTGAAAAGGACAGGCCCTCGGGCGAGCAGTACTTC.

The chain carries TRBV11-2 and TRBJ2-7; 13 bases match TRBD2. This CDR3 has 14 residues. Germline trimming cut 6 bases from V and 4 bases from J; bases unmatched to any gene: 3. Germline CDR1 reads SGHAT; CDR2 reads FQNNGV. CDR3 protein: CASRTLAGGYEQYF. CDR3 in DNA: TGTGCCAGCAGGACACTAGCGGGGGGGTACGAGCAGTACTTC.

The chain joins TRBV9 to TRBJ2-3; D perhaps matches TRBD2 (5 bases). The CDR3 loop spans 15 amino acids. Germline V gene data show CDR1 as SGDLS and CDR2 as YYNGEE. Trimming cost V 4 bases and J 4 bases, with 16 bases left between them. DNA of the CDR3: TGTGCCAGCAGCATTAACGGACTTAGCTCAGATACGCAGTATTTT. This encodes CASSINGLSSDTQYF.

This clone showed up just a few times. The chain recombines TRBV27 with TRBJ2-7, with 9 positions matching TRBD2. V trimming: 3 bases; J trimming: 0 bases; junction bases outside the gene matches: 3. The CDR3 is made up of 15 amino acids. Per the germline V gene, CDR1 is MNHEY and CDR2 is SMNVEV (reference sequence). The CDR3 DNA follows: TGTGCCAGCAGTTTGGTTAGCGGGAGCTCCTACGAGCAGTACTTC. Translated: CASSLVSGSSYEQYF.

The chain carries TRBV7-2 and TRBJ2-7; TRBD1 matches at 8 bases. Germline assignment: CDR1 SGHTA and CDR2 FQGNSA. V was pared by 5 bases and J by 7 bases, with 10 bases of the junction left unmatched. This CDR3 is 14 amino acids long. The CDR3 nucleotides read TGTGCCAGCAGCGCAAGCGTCGGGGACAGGGAGCAGTACTTC. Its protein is CASSASVGDREQYF.

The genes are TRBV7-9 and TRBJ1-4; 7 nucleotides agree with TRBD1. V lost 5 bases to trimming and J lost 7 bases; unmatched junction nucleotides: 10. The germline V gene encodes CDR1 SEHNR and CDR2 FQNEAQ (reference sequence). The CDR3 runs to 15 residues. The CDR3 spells CASSPQTGSIEKLFF. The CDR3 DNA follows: TGTGCCAGCAGCCCCCAGACAGGGAGTATTGAAAAACTGTTTTTT. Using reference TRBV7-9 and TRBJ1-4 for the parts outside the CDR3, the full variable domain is DTGVSQNPRHKITKRGQNVTFRCDPISEHNRLYWYRQTLGQGPEFLTYFQNEAQLEKSRLLSDRFSAERPKGSFSTLEIQRTEQGDSAMYLCASSPQTGSIEKLFFGSGTQLSVL.

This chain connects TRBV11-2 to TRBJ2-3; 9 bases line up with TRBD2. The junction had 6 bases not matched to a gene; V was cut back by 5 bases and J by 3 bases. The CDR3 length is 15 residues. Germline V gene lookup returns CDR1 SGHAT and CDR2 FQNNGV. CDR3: CASSTSSGKTDTQYF. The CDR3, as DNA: TGTGCCAGCAGCACCTCTAGCGGGAAGACAGATACGCAGTATTTT.

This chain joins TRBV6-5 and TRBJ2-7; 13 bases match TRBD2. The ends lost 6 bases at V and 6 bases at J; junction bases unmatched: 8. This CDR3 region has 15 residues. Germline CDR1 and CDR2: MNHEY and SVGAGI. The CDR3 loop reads CASRLTGTSGVEQYF. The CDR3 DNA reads TGTGCCAGCAGACTCACCGGGACTAGCGGGGTCGAGCAGTACTTC.

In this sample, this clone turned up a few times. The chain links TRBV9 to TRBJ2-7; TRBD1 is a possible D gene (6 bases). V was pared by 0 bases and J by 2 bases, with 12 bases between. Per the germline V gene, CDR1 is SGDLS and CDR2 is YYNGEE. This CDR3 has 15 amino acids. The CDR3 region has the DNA TGTGCCAGCAGCGTAGCCTCAGGGGTTACCTACGAGCAGTACTTC. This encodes CASSVASGVTYEQYF. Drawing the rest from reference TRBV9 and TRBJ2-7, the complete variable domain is DSGVTQTPKHLITATGQRVTLRCSPRSGDLSVYWYQQSLDQGLQFLIQYYNGEERAKGNILERFSAQQFPDLHSELNLSSLELGDSALYFCASSVASGVTYEQYFGPGTRLTVT.

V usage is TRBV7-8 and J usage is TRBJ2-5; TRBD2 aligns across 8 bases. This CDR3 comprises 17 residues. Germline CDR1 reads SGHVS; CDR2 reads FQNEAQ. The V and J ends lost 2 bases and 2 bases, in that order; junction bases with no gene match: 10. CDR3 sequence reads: CASSLFSAGGGQETQYF. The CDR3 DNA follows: TGTGCCAGCAGCTTATTTAGCGCAGGCGGGGGGCAAGAGACCCAGTACTTC. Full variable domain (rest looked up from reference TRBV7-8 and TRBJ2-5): GAGVSQSPRYKVAKRGQDVALRCDPISGHVSLFWYQQALGQGPEFLTYFQNEAQLDKSGLPSDRFFAERPEGSVSTLKIQRTQQEDSAVYLCASSLFSAGGGQETQYFGPGTRLLVL.

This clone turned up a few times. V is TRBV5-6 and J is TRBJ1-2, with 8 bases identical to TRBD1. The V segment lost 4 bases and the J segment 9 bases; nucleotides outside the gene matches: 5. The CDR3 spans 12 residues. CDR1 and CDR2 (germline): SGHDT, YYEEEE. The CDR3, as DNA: TGTGCCAGCAGCGAACGGACAGGGCGCTACACCTTC. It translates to CASSERTGRYTF.

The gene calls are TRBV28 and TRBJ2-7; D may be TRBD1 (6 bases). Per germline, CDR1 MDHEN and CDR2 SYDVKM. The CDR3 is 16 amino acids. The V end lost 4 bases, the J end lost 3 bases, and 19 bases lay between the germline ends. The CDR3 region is CASSSGAWDTSYEQYF. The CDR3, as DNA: TGTGCCAGCAGTTCAGGGGCTTGGGACACCAGCTACGAGCAGTACTTC.

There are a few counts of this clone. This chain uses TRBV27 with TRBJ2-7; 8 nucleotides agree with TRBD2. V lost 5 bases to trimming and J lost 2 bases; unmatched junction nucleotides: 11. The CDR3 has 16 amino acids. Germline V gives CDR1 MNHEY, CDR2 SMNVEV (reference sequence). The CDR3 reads CASSVRGSGSTYEQYF. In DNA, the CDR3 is TGTGCCAGCAGTGTCCGGGGAAGCGGGAGTACCTACGAGCAGTACTTC.

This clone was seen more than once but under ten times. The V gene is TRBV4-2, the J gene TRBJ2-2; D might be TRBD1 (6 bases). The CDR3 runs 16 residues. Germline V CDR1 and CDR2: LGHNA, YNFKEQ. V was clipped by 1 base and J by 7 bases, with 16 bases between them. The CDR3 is CASSQAITGFNGELFF. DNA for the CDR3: TGTGCCAGCAGCCAAGCTATCACAGGGTTTAACGGGGAGCTGTTTTTT.

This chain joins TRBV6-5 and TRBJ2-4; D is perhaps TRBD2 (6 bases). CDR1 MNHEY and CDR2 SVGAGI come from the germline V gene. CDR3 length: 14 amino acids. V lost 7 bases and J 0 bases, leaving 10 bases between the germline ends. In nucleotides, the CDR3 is TGTGCCAGCACCCGGGGAGGAGCCAAAAACATTCAGTACTTC. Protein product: CASTRGGAKNIQYF.

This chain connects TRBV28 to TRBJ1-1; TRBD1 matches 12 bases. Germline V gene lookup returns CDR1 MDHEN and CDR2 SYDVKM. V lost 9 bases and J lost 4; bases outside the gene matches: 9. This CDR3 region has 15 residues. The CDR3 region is CASLGQGAPGTEAFF. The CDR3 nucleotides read TGTGCCAGTTTGGGACAGGGGGCGCCAGGCACTGAAGCTTTCTTT.

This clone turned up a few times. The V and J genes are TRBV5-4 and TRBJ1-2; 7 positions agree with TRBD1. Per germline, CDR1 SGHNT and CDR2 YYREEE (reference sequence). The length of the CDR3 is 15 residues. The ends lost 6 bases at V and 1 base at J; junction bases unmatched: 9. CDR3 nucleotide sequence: TGTGCCAGCATGCCCGGGACAGATCTTAACTATGGCTACACCTTC. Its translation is CASMPGTDLNYGYTF.